This T cell receptor beta chain came from a study of CD8 T cells in ankylosing spondylitis. Study results and limitations: CD8+ disease-linked clones were present at relatively low frequencies in blood. A number of the motif variants had already been described in reactive arthritis synovial fluid and blood. What appeared characteristic of ankylosing spondylitis blood was a TCR beta motif of eight or nine highly homologous variants.

Using quantitative 5'-RACE with molecular barcodes, the authors made TCR beta libraries. MiXCR, run by TCRdb on the 5' RACE reads, gives a single entry per CDR3 protein. This table holds about 240,000 distinct CDR3 sequences, 7.5% to 9% found once. Many counts were recorded for this clonotype. The antigen is unknown. V lost 4 bases and J lost 9; bases outside the gene matches: 9. The CDR3 loop spans 16 amino acids. Material for sequencing was blood, either unsorted or a sorted T cell fraction (not recorded which). The source is a male donor with ankylosing spondylitis or in good health (not recorded which). This chain connects TRBV12-3 or TRBV12-4 to TRBJ1-6; 10 bases agree with TRBD1. CDR3 in DNA: TGTGCCAGCAGTTCGGGACAGGGGCCTCCCGGTTCACCCCTCCACTTT. It specifies CASSSGQGPPGSPLHF.